The 7 T cell receptor beta chains below all came from one sample that was sequenced in a study of shared clonotypes between healthy human individuals. The table came from immunoSEQ multiplex PCR; TCRdb's copy has only in-frame clones and leaves some out. This sample has about 640,000 clones, with 60% to 80% found just once. Material for sequencing was memory CD4+ T cells sorted from blood. Subset described: CD45RA-negative fraction. These receptors were taken from a woman aged 25 to 45 in good health.

The V call is TRBV7-2, the J call TRBJ2-1; D is perhaps TRBD2 (6 bases). The germline CDR1 and CDR2 sequences are SGHTA and FQGNSA. Between the trimmed V and J ends, which lost 2 bases and 1 base, there was a span of 9 bases. The CDR3 sequence is 15 residues long. This chain's CDR3 is CASSLHSGSYNEQFF. The CDR3 DNA sequence: TGTGCCAGCAGCTTACATAGCGGATCCTACAATGAGCAGTTCTTC.

This clone showed up just once. The chain recombines TRBV18 with TRBJ2-1; 11 nucleotides line up with TRBD1. The V gene end was trimmed by 3 bases and the J gene end by 8 bases; junction bases not matched to a gene: 9. CDR1 and CDR2 (germline): KGHSH, LQKENI. The CDR3 has 16 residues. The CDR3 coding sequence is TGTGCCAGCTCACCTATCCGGGACAGGGGGGTGGATGAGCAGTTCTTC. Translated, it gives CASSPIRDRGVDEQFF.

In its sample, this clone was seen a few times. The V and J genes are TRBV12-2 and TRBJ1-2; TRBD1 was called by the table and not checked on the DNA. TRBV12-2 is described as a pseudogene. This CDR3 is 12 amino acids long. The CDR3 region has the DNA TGTGCAGGATCAGGGGAAGCCTATGGCTACACCTTC. This gives the protein CAGSGEAYGYTF.

This clone was observed a single time. V gene TRBV5-1 combines with J gene TRBJ2-4; D is possibly TRBD1 (6 bases). Per the germline V gene, CDR1 is SGHRS and CDR2 is YFSETQ. Trimming took off 2 bases at V and 5 bases at J, with 8 bases between the two ends. CDR3 length: 13 amino acids. The CDR3: CASSFNRENIQYF. CDR3 in DNA: TGCGCCAGCAGCTTTAACAGGGAAAACATTCAGTACTTC.

This clone was observed a handful of times. The gene calls are TRBV5-6 and TRBJ1-2, with D unresolved. Trimming took 1 base from V and 4 from J, leaving 11 bases between them. The CDR3 loop spans 14 amino acids. Germline CDR1 reads SGHDT; CDR2 reads YYEEEE. The CDR3 region is CASSLRQAPYGYTF. CDR3 bases: TGTGCCAGCAGCTTGCGGCAGGCCCCCTATGGCTACACCTTC.

The V and J genes are TRBV5-1 and TRBJ2-7; 13 bases map to TRBD2. The CDR3 is 16 amino acids. V lost 1 base, J lost 0 bases, and 1 base stayed unmatched. Germline CDR1 is SGHRS and CDR2 is YFSETQ. The CDR3 bases are TGCGCCAGCAGCTTGTGGACTAGCGGGGGCTCCTACGAGCAGTACTTC. Translation gives CASSLWTSGGSYEQYF.

This sequence joins TRBV6-1 and TRBJ2-3, with D tentatively TRBD1 or TRBD2 (5 bases each). CDR1 MNHNS and CDR2 SASEGT come from the germline V gene. CDR3 size: 15 residues. Trimming removed 6 bases from V and 11 bases from J, with 24 bases in between. CDR3 nucleotides: TGTGCCAGCAGCCGAACGGGGCCAGAAGGTGGGATGCAGTATTTT. Its protein is CASSRTGPEGGMQYF.